The 5 T cell receptor beta chains given below trace back to one sample, sequenced in a study of beta chain features in type 1 diabetes. The whole isolated RNA underwent reverse transcription, so sequencing captured expressed TCRB transcripts. Clones were read by immunoSEQ multiplex PCR, and TCRdb kept only the in-frame ones, dropping some. The sample carries a few hundred thousand clones, over 14% recorded once. The antigens for these receptors are not known. Study results and caveats: All four CD4+ subsets of Type 1 diabetes patients contained TCRB CDR3s that were moderately but significantly shorter.

The sequencing input was naive CD4+ T cells from blood. Every receptor here comes from a man between 18 and 35 years old with type 1 diabetes.

V and J are TRBV18 and TRBJ2-7, with 10 bases matching TRBD2. This CDR3 is 16 amino acids long. Trimming took 3 bases from V and 5 from J; bases not matched to a gene: 10. The germline gives CDR1 KGHSH, CDR2 LQKENI. The CDR3 coding sequence is TGTGCCAGCTCACCGGAGGGAGCGGGAGGGTTCCACGAGCAGTACTTC. Translation gives CASSPEGAGGFHEQYF.

The sample holds a few counts of this clone. The chain joins TRBV29-1 to TRBJ2-2; no definite D call. The CDR3 is made up of 13 amino acids. Germline V gene sequence: CDR1 SQVTM, CDR2 ANQGSEA. Trimming removed 2 bases at V and 6 bases at J, with 10 bases between. The CDR3 protein is CSVESRSPGELFF. The DNA of the CDR3 is TGCAGCGTTGAATCGAGGAGTCCCGGGGAGCTGTTTTTT.

The rearrangement links TRBV6-5 to TRBJ1-1; TRBD1 is a possible D gene (5 bases). The length of the CDR3 is 14 residues. Germline V gene lookup returns CDR1 MNHEY and CDR2 SVGAGI. Deletions cut 2 bases from V and 4 bases from J, with 11 bases between. DNA of the CDR3: TGTGCCAGCAGTTACAGGGGTTCTGGCACTGAAGCTTTCTTT. Its translation: CASSYRGSGTEAFF.

V is TRBV5-4 and J is TRBJ2-5, with TRBD2 matching over 12 bases. The CDR3 consists of 18 residues. V lost 6 bases to trimming and J lost 2 bases; unmatched junction nucleotides: 14. Per the germline V gene, CDR1 is SGHNT and CDR2 is YYREEE (reference sequence). The DNA of the CDR3 is TGTGCCAGCACTCGGGGCCTAGCGGGGGGGAGGGGGCAAGAGACCCAGTACTTC. Translated: CASTRGLAGGRGQETQYF.

There are a few counts of this clone. The J gene is TRBJ2-7, the V gene TRBV30; 8 bases line up with TRBD2. Germline lookup yields CDR1 GTSNPN and CDR2 SVGIG (reference sequence). Losses at the gene ends were 8 bases for V and 2 bases for J; bases not matched to a gene: 5. This CDR3 has 12 residues. The DNA of the CDR3 is TGTGCCGGTAGAGCGGGAGCCTACGAGCAGTACTTC. It is translated as CAGRAGAYEQYF.